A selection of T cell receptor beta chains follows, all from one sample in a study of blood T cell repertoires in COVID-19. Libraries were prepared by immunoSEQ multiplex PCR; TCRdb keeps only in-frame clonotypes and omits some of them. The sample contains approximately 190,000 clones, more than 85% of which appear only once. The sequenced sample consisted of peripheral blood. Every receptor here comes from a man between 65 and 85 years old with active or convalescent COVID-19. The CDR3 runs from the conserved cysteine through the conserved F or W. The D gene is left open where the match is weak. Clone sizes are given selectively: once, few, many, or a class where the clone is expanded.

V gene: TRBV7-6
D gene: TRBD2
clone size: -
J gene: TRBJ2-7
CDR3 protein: CASSPLAGVTYEQYF
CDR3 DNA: TGTGCCAGCAGCCCACTAGCGGGAGTAACCTACGAGCAGTACTTC

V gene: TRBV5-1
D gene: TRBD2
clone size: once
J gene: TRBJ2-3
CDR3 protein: CASSLASSGGTDTQYF
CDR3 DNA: TGCGCCAGCAGCTTGGCCTCTAGCGGTGGCACAGATACGCAGTATTTT

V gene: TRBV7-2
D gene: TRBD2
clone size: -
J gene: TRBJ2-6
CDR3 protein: CASSFAGGNIRANVLTF
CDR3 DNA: TGTGCCAGCAGCTTCGCGGGGGGAAATATCCGGGCCAACGTCCTGACTTTC

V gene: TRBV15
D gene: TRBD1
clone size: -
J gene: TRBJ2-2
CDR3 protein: CATSNYRGLNGELFF
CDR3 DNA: TGTGCCACCAGCAACTACAGGGGGTTAAATGGGGAGCTGTTTTTT

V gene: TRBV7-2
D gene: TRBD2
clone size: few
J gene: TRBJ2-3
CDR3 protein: CASSLMTSGATDTQYF
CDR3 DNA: TGTGCCAGCAGCTTAATGACTAGCGGAGCCACAGATACGCAGTATTTT

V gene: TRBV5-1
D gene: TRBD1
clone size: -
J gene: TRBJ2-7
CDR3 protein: CASSLTTGTGSLQYF
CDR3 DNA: TGCGCCAGCAGTCTGACCACCGGGACAGGTAGCTTGCAGTACTTC

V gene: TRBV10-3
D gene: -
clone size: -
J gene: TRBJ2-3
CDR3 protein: CAISEGAGNLPDTQYF
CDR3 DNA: TGTGCCATCAGTGAAGGGGCAGGGAATCTCCCAGATACGCAGTATTTT

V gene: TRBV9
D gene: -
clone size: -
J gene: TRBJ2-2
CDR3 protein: CASSVLQGSGELFF
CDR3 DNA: TGTGCCAGCAGCGTACTACAGGGTTCCGGGGAGCTGTTTTTT

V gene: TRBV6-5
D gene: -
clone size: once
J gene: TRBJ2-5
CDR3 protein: CASSYRGFGETQYF
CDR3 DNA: TGTGCCAGCAGTTACCGGGGGTTTGGGGAGACCCAGTACTTC

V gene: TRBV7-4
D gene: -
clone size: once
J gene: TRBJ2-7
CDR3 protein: CASSLGGFRGAEQYF
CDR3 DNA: TGTGCCAGCAGCTTAGGTGGGTTCAGGGGGGCCGAGCAGTACTTC

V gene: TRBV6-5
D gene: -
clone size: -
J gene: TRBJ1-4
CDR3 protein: CASSYSSGFEEKLFF
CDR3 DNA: TGTGCCAGCAGTTACTCGTCAGGGTTTGAGGAAAAACTGTTTTTT

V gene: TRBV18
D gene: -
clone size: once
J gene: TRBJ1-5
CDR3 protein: CASSAFDSYNQPQHF
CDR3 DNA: TGTGCCAGCTCAGCCTTCGACAGCTACAATCAGCCCCAGCATTTT

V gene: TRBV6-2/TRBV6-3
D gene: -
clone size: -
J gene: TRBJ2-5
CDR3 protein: CASSYSIPTSSETQYF
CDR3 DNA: TGTGCCAGCAGTTACTCGATCCCAACTAGCTCGGAGACCCAGTACTTC

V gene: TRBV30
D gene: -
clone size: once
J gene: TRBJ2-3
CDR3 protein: CAWRYTDTQYF
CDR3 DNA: TGTGCCTGGAGGTATACAGATACGCAGTATTTT

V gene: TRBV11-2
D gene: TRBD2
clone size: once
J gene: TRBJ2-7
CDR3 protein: CASSIPAGVRQYF
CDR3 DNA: TGTGCCAGCTCGATTCCTGCGGGAGTAAGGCAGTACTTC

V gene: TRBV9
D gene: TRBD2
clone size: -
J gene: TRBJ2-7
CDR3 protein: CASSGAGYEQYF
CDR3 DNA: TGTGCCAGCAGCGGAGCGGGGTACGAGCAGTACTTC

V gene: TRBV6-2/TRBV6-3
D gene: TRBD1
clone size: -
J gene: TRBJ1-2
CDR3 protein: CASSYQERTGSIAF
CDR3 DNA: TGTGCCAGCAGTTACCAGGAGAGGACAGGGAGTATCGCCTTC

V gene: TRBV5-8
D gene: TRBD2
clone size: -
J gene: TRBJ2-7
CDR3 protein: CASSSPGTSGRAVAYEQYF
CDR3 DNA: TGTGCCAGCAGCTCGCCCGGGACTAGCGGGAGGGCCGTCGCCTACGAGCAGTACTTC

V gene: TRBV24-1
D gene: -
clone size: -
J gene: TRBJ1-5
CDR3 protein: CATSVSGRNQPQHF
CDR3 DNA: TGTGCCACCAGTGTTTCGGGAAGGAATCAGCCCCAGCATTTT

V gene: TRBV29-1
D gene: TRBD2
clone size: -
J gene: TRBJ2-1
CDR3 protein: CSVSIAGNEQFF
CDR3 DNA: TGCAGCGTCTCTATAGCGGGTAATGAGCAGTTCTTC

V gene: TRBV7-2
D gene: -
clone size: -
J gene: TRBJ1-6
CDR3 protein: CASSLDRGPGSPLHF
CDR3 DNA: TGTGCCAGCAGCTTAGACCGCGGGCCGGGATCACCCCTCCACTTT

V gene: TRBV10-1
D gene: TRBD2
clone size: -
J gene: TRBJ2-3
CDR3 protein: CASRGAGEENTQYF
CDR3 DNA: TGCGCCAGCAGAGGAGCGGGAGAGGAAAATACGCAGTATTTT

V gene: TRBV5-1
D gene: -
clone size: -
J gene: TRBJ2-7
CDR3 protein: CASSLEWGAYEQYF
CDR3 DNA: TGCGCCAGCAGCTTGGAATGGGGGGCCTACGAGCAGTACTTC

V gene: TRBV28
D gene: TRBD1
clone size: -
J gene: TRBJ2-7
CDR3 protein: CASSPRPGQGPYEQYF
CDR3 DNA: TGTGCCAGCAGTCCCCGCCCCGGACAGGGCCCCTACGAGCAGTACTTC

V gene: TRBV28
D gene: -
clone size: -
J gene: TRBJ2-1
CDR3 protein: CASTPGSSYNEQFF
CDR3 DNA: TGTGCCAGCACTCCAGGAAGCTCCTACAATGAGCAGTTCTTC

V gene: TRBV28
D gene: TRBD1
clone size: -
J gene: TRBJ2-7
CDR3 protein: CASSYQGARTYEQYF
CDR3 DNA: TGTGCCAGCAGTTATCAGGGGGCCAGGACCTACGAGCAGTACTTC

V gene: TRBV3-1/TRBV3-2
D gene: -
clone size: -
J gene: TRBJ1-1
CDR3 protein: CASSQDSRRAFF
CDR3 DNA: TGTGCCAGCAGCCAAGATTCTAGGAGAGCTTTCTTT

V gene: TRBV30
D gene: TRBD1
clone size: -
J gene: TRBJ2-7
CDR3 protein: CAWGTGGDYEQYF
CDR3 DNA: TGTGCCTGGGGAACAGGGGGAGATTACGAGCAGTACTTC

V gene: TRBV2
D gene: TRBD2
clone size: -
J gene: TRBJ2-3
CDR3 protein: CASSDQLAGGTDTQYF
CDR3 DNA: TGTGCCAGCAGTGACCAACTAGCGGGGGGGACAGATACGCAGTATTTT

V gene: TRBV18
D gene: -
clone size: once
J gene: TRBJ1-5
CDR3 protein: CASSPVAGDTNQPQHF
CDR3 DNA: TGTGCCAGCTCACCAGTGGCAGGGGATACCAATCAGCCCCAGCATTTT

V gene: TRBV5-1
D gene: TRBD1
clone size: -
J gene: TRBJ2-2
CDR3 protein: CASSLDGQGVGELFF
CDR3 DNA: TGCGCCAGCAGCTTGGACGGACAGGGAGTCGGGGAGCTGTTTTTT

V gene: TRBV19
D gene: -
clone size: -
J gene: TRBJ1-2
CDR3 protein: CASSIRGLYGYTF
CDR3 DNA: TGTGCCAGTAGTATCCGGGGTTTATATGGCTACACCTTC

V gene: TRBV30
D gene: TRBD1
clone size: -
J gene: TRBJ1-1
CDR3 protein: CAWRTGATEAFF
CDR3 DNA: TGTGCCTGGCGAACAGGGGCCACTGAAGCTTTCTTT

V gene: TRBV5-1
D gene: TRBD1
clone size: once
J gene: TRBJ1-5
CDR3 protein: CASSLVPGGNQPQHF
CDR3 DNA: TGCGCCAGCAGCTTGGTCCCAGGGGGAAATCAGCCCCAGCATTTT

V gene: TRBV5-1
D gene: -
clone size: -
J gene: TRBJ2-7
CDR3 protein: CASSLVGQPYEQYF
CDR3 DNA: TGCGCCAGCAGCTTGGTTGGCCAACCCTACGAGCAGTACTTC

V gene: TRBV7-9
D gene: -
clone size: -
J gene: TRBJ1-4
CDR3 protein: CASSAGVGGVREKLFF
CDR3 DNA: TGTGCCAGCAGCGCAGGAGTAGGCGGGGTTCGGGAAAAACTGTTTTTT

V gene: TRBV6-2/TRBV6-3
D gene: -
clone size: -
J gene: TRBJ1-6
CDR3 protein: CASSYYRSSPLHF
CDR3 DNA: TGTGCCAGCAGTTACTATAGGAGTTCACCCCTCCACTTT

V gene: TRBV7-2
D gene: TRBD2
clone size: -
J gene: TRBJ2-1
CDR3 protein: CASRVAGVNEQFF
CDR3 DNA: TGTGCCAGCAGGGTAGCGGGAGTTAATGAGCAGTTCTTC

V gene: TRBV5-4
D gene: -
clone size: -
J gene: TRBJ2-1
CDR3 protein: CASSLEAPAEQFF
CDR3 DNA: TGTGCCAGCAGCTTGGAAGCGCCGGCGGAGCAGTTCTTC

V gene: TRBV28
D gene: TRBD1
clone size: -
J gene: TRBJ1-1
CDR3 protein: CASSLPTGSNTEAFF
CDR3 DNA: TGTGCCAGCAGTCTACCGACAGGGTCGAACACTGAAGCTTTCTTT

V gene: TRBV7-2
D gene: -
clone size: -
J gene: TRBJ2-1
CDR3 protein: CASSLSKEQFF
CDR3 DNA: TGTGCCAGCAGCCTATCAAAGGAGCAGTTCTTC

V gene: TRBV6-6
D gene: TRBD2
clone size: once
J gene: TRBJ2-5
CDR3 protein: CASSPGGTRQETQYF
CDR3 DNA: TGTGCCAGCAGCCCCGGGGGGACTAGACAAGAGACCCAGTACTTC

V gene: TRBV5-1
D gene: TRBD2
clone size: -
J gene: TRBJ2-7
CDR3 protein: CASSPLAGDYEQYF
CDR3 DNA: TGCGCCAGCAGCCCCCTAGCGGGAGACTACGAGCAGTACTTC

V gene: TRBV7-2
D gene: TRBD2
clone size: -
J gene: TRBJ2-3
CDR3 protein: CASSTGLAGQADTQYF
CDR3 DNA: TGTGCCAGCAGCACGGGACTAGCAGGTCAGGCAGATACGCAGTATTTT

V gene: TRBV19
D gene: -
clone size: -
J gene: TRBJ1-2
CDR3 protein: CASSDAGYADYGYTF
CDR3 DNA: TGTGCCAGTAGTGATGCAGGGTACGCTGACTATGGCTACACCTTC

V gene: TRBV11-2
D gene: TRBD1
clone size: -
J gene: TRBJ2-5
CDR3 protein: CASSLEGTGGWETQYF
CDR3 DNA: TGTGCCAGCAGCTTAGAAGGGACAGGGGGCTGGGAGACCCAGTACTTC

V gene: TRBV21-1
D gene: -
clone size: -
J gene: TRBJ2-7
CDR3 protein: CASSKGQNYEQYF
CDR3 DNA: TGTGCCAGCAGCAAGGGACAGAACTACGAGCAGTACTTC

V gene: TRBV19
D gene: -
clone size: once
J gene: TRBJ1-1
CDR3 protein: CASKTGAMNTEAFF
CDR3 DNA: TGTGCCAGTAAAACGGGAGCTATGAACACTGAAGCTTTCTTT

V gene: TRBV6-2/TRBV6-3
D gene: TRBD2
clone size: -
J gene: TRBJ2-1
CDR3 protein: CASSSSGTSFYEQFF
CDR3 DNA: TGTGCCAGCAGTAGCTCCGGGACTAGCTTCTATGAGCAGTTCTTC

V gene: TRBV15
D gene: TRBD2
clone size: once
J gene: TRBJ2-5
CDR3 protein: CATSRSGGGETQYF
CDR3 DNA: TGTGCCACCAGCAGGTCGGGGGGTGGAGAGACCCAGTACTTC